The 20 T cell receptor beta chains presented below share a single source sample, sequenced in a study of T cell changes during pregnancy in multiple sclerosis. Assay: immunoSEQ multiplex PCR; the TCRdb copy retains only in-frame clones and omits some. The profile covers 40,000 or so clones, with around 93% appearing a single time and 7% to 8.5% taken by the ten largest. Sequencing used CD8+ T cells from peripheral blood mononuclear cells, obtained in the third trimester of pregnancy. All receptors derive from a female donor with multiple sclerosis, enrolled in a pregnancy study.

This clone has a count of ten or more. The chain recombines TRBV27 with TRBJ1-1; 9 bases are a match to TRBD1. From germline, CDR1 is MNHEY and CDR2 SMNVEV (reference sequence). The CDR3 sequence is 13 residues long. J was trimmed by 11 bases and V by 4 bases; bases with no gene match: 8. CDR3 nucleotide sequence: TGTGCCAGCAGTTCTAACAGGGGGCGGGAGGCTTTCTTT. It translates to CASSSNRGREAFF.

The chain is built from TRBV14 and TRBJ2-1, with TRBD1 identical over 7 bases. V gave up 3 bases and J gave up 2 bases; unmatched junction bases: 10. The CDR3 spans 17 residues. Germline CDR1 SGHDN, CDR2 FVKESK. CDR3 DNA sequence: TGTGCCAGCAGCCACCGCAGAGACAGGGCTCCCTACAATGAGCAGTTCTTC. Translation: CASSHRRDRAPYNEQFF.

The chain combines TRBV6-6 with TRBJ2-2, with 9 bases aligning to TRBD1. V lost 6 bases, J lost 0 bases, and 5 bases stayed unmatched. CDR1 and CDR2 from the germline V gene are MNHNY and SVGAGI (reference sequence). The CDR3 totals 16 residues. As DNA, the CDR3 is TGTGCCAGCAGCCTCCGGGACAGGGCGAACACCGGGGAGCTGTTTTTT. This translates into CASSLRDRANTGELFF.

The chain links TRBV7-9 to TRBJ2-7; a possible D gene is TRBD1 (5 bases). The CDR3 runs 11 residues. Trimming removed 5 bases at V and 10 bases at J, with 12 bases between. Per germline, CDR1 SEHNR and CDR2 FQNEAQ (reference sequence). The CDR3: CASSLGRGQYF. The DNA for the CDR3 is TGTGCCAGCAGCCTTGGTAGGGGTCAGTACTTC.

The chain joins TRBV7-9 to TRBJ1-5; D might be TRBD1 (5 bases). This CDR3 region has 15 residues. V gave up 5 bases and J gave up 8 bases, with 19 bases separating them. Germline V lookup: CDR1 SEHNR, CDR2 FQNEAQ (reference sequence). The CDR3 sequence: CASSPGGLPEEPQHF. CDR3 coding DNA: TGTGCCAGCAGCCCGGGGGGTTTGCCCGAGGAGCCCCAGCATTTT.

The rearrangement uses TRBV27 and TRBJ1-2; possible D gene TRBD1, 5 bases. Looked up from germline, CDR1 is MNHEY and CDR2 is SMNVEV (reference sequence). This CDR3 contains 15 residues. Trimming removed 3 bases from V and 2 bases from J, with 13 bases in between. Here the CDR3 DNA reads TGTGCCAGCAGTTTCACGCAGGGAACCAACTATGGCTACACCTTC. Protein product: CASSFTQGTNYGYTF.

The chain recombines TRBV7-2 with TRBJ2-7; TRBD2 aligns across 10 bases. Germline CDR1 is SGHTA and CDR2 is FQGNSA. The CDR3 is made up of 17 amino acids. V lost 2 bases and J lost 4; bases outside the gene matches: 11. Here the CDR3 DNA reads TGTGCCAGCAGCTTACTGGGACTAGCGAATCCGGGGTACGAGCAGTACTTC. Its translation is CASSLLGLANPGYEQYF.

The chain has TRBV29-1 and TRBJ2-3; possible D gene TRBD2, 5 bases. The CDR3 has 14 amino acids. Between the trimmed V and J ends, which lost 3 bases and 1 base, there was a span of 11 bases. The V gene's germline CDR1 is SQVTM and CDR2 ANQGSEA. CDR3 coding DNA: TGCAGCGTTGAGGGAGCAAGCGGCACAGATACGCAGTATTTT. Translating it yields CSVEGASGTDTQYF.

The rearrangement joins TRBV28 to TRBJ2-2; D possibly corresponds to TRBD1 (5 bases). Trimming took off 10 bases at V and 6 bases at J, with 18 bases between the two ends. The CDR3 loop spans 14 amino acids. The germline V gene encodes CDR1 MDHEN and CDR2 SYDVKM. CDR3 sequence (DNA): TGTGCCACCGTATCAAGGGGTTATGCCGGGGAGCTGTTTTTT. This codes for CATVSRGYAGELFF.

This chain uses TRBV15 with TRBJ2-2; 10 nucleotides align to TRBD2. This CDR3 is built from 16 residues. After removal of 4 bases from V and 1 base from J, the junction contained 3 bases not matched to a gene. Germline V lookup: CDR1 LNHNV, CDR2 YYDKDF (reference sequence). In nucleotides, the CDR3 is TGTGCCACCAGCACCTTAGCGGGAGGGAACACCGGGGAGCTGTTTTTT. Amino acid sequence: CATSTLAGGNTGELFF.

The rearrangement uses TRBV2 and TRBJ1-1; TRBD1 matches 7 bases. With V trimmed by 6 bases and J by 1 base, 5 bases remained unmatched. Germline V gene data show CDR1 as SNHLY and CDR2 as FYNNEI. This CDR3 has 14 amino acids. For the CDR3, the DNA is TGTGCCAGCAGGGAACAGGGGCGGAACACTGAAGCTTTCTTT. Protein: CASREQGRNTEAFF.

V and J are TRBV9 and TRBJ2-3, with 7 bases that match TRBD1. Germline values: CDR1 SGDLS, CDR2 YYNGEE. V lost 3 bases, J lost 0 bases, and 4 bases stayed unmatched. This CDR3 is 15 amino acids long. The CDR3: CASSAGQESTDTQYF. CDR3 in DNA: TGTGCCAGCAGCGCTGGACAGGAAAGCACAGATACGCAGTATTTT. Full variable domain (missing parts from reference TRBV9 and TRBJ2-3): DSGVTQTPKHLITATGQRVTLRCSPRSGDLSVYWYQQSLDQGLQFLIQYYNGEERAKGNILERFSAQQFPDLHSELNLSSLELGDSALYFCASSAGQESTDTQYFGPGTRLTVL.

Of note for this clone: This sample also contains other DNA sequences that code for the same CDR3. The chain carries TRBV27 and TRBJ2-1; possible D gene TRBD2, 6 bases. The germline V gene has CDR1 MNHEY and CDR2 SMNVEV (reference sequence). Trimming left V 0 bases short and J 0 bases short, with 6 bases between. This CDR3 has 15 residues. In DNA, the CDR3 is TGTGCCAGCAGTTTATCCGGGAGCTCCTACAATGAGCAGTTCTTC. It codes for CASSLSGSSYNEQFF.

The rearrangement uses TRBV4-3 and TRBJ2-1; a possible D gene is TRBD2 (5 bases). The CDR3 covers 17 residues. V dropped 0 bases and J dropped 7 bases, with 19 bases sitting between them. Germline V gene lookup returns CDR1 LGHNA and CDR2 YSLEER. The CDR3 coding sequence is TGCGCCAGCAGCCAAGATCGCGTCTACGGACTTCTAAATGAGCAGTTCTTC. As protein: CASSQDRVYGLLNEQFF.

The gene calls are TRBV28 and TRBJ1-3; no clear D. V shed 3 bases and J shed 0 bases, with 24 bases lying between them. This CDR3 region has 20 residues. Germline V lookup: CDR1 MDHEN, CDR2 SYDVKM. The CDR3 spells CASSLSVENLDLRSGNTIYF. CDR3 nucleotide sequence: TGTGCCAGCAGTTTGTCGGTGGAGAACCTAGACCTTCGCTCTGGAAACACCATATATTTT.

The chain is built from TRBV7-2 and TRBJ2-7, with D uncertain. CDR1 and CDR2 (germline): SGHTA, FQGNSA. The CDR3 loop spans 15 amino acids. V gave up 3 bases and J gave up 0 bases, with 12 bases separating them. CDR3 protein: CASSLGAASSYEQYF. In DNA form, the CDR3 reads TGTGCCAGCAGCTTGGGTGCGGCGAGCTCCTACGAGCAGTACTTC.

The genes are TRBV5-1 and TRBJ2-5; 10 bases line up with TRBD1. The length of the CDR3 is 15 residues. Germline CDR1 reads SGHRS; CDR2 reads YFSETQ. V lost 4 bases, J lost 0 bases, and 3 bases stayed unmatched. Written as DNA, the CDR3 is TGCGCCAGCAGCGCGGACAGGGGGAACCAAGAGACCCAGTACTTC. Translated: CASSADRGNQETQYF.

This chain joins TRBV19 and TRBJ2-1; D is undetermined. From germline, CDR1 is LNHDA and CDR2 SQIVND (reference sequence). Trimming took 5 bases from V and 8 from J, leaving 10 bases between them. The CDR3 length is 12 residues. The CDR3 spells CASSPSLYEQFF. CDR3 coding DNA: TGTGCCAGTAGTCCCTCCCTCTATGAGCAGTTCTTC. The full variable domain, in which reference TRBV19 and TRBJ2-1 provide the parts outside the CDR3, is DGGITQSPKYLFRKEGQNVTLSCEQNLNHDAMYWYRQDPGQGLRLIYYSQIVNDFQKGDIAEGYSVSREKKESFPLTVTSAQKNPTAFYLCASSPSLYEQFFGPGTRLTVL.

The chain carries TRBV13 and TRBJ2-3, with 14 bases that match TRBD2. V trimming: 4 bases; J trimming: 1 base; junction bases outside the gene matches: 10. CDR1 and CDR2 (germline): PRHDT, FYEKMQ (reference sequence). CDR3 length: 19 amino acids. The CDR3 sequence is CASSYPGLAGEGGTDTQYF. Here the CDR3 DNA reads TGTGCCAGCAGCTACCCGGGACTAGCGGGAGAGGGGGGCACAGATACGCAGTATTTT.

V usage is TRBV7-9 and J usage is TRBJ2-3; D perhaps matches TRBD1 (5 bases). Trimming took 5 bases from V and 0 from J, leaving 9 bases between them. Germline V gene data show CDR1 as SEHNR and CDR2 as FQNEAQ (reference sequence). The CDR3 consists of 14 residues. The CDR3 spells CASSPKGSTDTQYF. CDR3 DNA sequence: TGTGCCAGCAGCCCAAAGGGGAGCACAGATACGCAGTATTTT.